This TCR beta chain was recorded in a study of Ad26.COV2.S vaccination and SARS-CoV-2 variants. Background on the study: In the study, Ad26.COV2.S was injected intramuscularly once, or twice 56 days apart.

The V gene's germline CDR1 is MDHEN and CDR2 SYDVKM. The CDR3 runs to 15 residues. Trimming cost V 5 bases and J 9 bases; bases outside gene matches: 15. General observations from the study: Marked by substantial breadth, spike-specific CD8+ and CD4+ T cell responses were reportedly seen after vaccination. Non-spike TCR breadth showed similarity between vaccine and placebo recipients.

Repertoires were generated with immunoSEQ multiplex PCR, while TCRdb's copy carries only in-frame clones and drops some. The sample records hundreds of thousands of clones, roughly 91% being singletons. Regarding treatment: around 19 received Ad26.COV2.S at low or high dose, single or two shots; roughly 5 received placebo; per-sample allocation not given. Collection of the samples took place on day 63 after the first injection of vaccine or placebo. Adults aged 18-55 years in Boston included the donor. Notes on this clone: No antigen is known for it.

The sample was peripheral blood, taken in a trial of Ad26.COV2.S vaccine versus placebo. This clonotype was obtained from a person aged 18-60 years who received the Ad26.COV2.S COVID-19 vaccine or a placebo. The V call is TRBV28, the J call TRBJ1-2; 7 bases fit TRBD1. CDR3 nucleotide sequence: TGTGCCAGCAGTCCACCGATGACAGGGCAAGGGAGCTACACCTTC. Translation: CASSPPMTGQGSYTF.